This T cell receptor (beta chain) was sequenced for a study of T-cell reconstitution after alpha-beta-depleted transplantation in children. CDR1 is SGHAT and CDR2 is FQNNGV in the germline V gene. V was trimmed by 4 bases and J by 2 bases, leaving 17 bases between them. The CDR3 loop spans 16 amino acids. This clonotype was found many times. A TCRbeta library incorporating unique molecular identifiers was prepared. Each CDR3 protein is one row after TCRdb ran MiXCR on the PCR reads. The data show approximately 240,000 distinct CDR3 sequences, with 8% to 9.5% seen just once and roughly 6.2% held by the top ten.

The clonotype was recovered from a human donor who donated a stem cell graft to a child with acute lymphoblastic leukemia. The sample was PBMCs from the stem cell graft donor, taken from the stem cell graft. The V call is TRBV11-2, the J call TRBJ2-5; D not resolved. In DNA form, the CDR3 reads TGTGCCAGCAGCTACCCCAGCCTCGGGCTTCAAGAGACCCAGTACTTC. Translated: CASSYPSLGLQETQYF.